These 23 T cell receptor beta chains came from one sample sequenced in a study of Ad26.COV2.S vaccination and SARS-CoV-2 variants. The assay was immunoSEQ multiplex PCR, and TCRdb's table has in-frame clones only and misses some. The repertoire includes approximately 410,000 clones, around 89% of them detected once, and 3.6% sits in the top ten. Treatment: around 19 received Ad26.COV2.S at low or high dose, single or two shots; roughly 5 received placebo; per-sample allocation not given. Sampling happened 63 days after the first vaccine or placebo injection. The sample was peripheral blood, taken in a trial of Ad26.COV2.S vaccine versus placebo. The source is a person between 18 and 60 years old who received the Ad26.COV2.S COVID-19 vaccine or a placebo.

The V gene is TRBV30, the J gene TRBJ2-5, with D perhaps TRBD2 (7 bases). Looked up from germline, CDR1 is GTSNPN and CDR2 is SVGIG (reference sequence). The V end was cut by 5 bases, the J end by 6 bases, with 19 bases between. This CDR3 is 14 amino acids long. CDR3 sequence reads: CAWEKGGGGQTQYF. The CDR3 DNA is TGTGCCTGGGAAAAGGGCGGGGGCGGTCAGACCCAGTACTTC.

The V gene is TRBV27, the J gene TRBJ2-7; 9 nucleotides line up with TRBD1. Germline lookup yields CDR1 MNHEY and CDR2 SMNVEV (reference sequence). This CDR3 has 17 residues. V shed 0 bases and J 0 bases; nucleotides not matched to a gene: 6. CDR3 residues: CASSLSTPGQGSYEQYF. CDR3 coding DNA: TGTGCCAGCAGTTTATCGACCCCGGGACAGGGCTCCTACGAGCAGTACTTC.

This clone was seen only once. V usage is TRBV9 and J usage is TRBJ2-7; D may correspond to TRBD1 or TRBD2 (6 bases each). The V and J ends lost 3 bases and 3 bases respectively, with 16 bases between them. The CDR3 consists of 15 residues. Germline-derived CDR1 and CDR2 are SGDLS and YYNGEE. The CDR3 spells CASSERGDPGYEQYF. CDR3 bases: TGTGCCAGCAGCGAGAGGGGGGACCCGGGCTACGAGCAGTACTTC.

In DNA, the CDR3 is TGTGCCAGCAGCACCCTGGACGGCTCTGGAAACACCATATATTTT. As protein: CASSTLDGSGNTIYF. The J gene is TRBJ1-3, the V gene TRBV13; no reliable D call. This CDR3 is built from 15 residues. Germline V CDR1 and CDR2: PRHDT, FYEKMQ (reference sequence). Trimming took off 5 bases at V and 0 bases at J, with 11 bases between the two ends.

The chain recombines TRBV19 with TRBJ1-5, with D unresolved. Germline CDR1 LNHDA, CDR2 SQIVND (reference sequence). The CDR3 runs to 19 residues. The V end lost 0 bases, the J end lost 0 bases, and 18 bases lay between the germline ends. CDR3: CASSIDLSVAPYSNQPQHF. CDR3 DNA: TGTGCCAGTAGTATAGATCTTTCTGTGGCCCCTTATAGCAATCAGCCCCAGCATTTT.

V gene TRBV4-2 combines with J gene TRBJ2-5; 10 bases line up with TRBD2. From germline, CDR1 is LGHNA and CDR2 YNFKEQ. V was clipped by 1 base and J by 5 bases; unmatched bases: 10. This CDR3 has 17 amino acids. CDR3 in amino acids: CASSQGSGGAIRETQYF. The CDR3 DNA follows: TGTGCCAGCAGCCAAGGCAGCGGGGGGGCCATTCGGGAGACCCAGTACTTC.

In DNA, the CDR3 is TGCGCCAGCAGCCAAATAGCGGGGGGGGGCACAGATACGCAGTATTTT. This codes for CASSQIAGGGTDTQYF. This chain joins TRBV4-3 and TRBJ2-3; 11 bases match TRBD2. J was trimmed by 1 base and V by 2 bases; bases with no gene match: 2. The CDR3 is made up of 16 amino acids. Germline V gene data show CDR1 as LGHNA and CDR2 as YSLEER.

CDR3 bases: TGTGCCAGCTCACCACATGAAGCGGGGGTGAACACCGGGGAGCTGTTTTTT. Translation gives CASSPHEAGVNTGELFF. This chain joins TRBV18 and TRBJ2-2; the match to TRBD2 covers 8 bases. CDR1 is KGHSH and CDR2 is LQKENI in the germline V gene. Trimming at V came to 1 base and at J to 1 base, leaving 5 bases not matched to a gene. The CDR3 has 17 amino acids.

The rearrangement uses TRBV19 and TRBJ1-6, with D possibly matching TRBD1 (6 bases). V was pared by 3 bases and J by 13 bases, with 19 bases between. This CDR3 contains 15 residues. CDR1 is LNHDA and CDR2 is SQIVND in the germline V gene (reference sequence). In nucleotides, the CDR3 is TGTGCCAGTAGTATTGGGACTAGCAGGGGCCCGCCCCTCCACTTT. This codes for CASSIGTSRGPPLHF.

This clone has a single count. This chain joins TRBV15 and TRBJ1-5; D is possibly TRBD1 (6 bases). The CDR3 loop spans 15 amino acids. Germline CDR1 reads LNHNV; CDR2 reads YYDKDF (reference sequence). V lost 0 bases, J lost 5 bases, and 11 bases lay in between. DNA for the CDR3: TGTGCCACCAGCAGAGAGCGGACAGCTTATCAGCCCCAGCATTTT. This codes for CATSRERTAYQPQHF.

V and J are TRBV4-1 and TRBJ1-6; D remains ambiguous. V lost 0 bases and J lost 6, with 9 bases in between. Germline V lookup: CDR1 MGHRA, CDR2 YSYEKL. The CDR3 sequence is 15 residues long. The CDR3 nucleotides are TGCGCCAGCAGCCAAGAAGGGCTGCCTAATTCACCCCTCCACTTT. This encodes CASSQEGLPNSPLHF.

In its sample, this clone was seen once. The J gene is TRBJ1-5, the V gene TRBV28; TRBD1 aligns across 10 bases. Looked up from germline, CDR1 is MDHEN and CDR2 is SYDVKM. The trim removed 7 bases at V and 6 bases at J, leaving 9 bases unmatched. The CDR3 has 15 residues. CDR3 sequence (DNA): TGTGCCAGCACAATGACAGGGGGCAAGGGTCAGCCCCAGCATTTT. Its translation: CASTMTGGKGQPQHF. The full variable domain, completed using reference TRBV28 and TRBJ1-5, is DVKVTQSSRYLVKRTGEKVFLECVQDMDHENMFWYRQDPGLGLRLIYFSYDVKMKEKGDIPEGYSVSREKKERFSLILESASTNQTSMYLCASTMTGGKGQPQHFGDGTRLSIL.

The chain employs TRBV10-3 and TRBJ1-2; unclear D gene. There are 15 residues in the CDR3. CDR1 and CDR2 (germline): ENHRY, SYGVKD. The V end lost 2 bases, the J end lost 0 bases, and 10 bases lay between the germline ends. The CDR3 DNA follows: TGTGCCATCAGTGAGGGAGCCTCTTCTAACTATGGCTACACCTTC. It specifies CAISEGASSNYGYTF.

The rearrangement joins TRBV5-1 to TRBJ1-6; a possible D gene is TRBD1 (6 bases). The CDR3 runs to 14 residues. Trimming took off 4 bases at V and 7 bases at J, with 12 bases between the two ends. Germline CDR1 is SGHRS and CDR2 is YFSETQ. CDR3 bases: TGCGCCAGCAGCGCCGAGGGACAAAATTCACCCCTCCACTTT. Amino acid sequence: CASSAEGQNSPLHF.

The CDR3 nucleotides are TGTGCCACCAGCAGACAGGGGGCTAAGGGCTACACCTTC. This sequence encodes CATSRQGAKGYTF. The V and J genes are TRBV15 and TRBJ1-2; 8 positions agree with TRBD1. The J segment lost 8 bases and the V segment lost 2 bases, leaving 4 bases of the junction unmatched. The CDR3 sequence is 13 residues long. Germline V gene sequence: CDR1 LNHNV, CDR2 YYDKDF (reference sequence). The full variable domain, completed using reference TRBV15 and TRBJ1-2, is DAMVIQNPRYQVTQFGKPVTLSCSQTLNHNVMYWYQQKSSQAPKLLFHYYDKDFNNEADTPDNFQSRRPNTSFCFLDIRSPGLGDTAMYLCATSRQGAKGYTFGSGTRLTVV.

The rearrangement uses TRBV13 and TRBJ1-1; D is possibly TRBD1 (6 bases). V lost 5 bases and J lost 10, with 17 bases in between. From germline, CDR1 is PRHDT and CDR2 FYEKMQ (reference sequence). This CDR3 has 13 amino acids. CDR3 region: CASSTGWDPGAFF. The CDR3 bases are TGTGCCAGCAGCACAGGGTGGGACCCGGGAGCTTTCTTT.

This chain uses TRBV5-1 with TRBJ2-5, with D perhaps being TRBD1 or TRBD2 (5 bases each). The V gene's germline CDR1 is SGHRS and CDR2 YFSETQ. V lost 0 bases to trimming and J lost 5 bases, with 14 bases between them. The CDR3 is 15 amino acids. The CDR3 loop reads CASSLVAGTGETQYF. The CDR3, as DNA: TGCGCCAGCAGCTTGGTGGCAGGGACGGGGGAGACCCAGTACTTC.

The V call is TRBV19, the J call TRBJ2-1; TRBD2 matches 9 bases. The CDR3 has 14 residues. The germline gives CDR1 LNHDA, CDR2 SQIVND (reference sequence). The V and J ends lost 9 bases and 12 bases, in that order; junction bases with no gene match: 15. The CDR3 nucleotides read TGTGCCAGCGTCCCTAGCGGGGAAAGGGGTGGGCAGTTCTTC. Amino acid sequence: CASVPSGERGGQFF.

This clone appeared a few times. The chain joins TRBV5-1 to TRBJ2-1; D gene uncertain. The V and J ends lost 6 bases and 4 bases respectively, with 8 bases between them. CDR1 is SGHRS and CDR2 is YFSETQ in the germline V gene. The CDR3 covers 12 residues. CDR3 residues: CASNSGYNEQFF. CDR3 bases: TGCGCCAGCAATTCTGGGTACAATGAGCAGTTCTTC.

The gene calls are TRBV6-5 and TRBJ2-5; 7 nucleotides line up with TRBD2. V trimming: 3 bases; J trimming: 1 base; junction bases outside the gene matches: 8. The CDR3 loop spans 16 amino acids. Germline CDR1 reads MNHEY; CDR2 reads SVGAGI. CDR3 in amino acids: CASSYIAGRAQETQYF. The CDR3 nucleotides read TGTGCCAGCAGTTATATCGCAGGGAGGGCCCAAGAGACCCAGTACTTC.

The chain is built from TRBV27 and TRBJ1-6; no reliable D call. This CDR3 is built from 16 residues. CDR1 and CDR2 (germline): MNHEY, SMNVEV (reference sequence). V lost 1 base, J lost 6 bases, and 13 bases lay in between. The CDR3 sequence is CASSLLPGRFNSPLHF. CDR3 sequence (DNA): TGTGCCAGCAGTTTATTACCCGGACGGTTTAATTCACCCCTCCACTTT.

As DNA, the CDR3 is TGTGCCAGCAGCTTGGTGACGACCAATGAGCAGTTCTTC. Its protein product is CASSLVTTNEQFF. The chain has TRBV5-4 and TRBJ2-1, with D hard to call. CDR1 and CDR2 from the germline V gene are SGHNT and YYREEE (reference sequence). The CDR3 length is 13 residues. Trimming removed 0 bases at V and 6 bases at J, with 7 bases between. The complete variable domain, with remaining parts taken from reference TRBV5-4 and TRBJ2-1, reads ETGVTQSPTHLIKTRGQQVTLRCSSQSGHNTVSWYQQALGQGPQFIFQYYREEENGRGNFPPRFSGLQFPNYSSELNVNALELDDSALYLCASSLVTTNEQFFGPGTRLTVL.

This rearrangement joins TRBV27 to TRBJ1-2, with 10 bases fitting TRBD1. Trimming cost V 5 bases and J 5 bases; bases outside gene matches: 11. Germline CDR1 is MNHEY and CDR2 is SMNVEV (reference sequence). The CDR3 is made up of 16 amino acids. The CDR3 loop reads CASSPHLGQGKYGYTF. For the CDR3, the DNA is TGTGCCAGCAGTCCCCACCTGGGACAGGGGAAGTATGGCTACACCTTC.